This T cell receptor beta chain was found in a study of T cell repertoires in cytomegalovirus infection. On the study more broadly: In public TCR beta signatures, there were indications of both CMV infection and matching HLA type.

Overall study results and limits: Dominating the ex vivo response were HLA-C-restricted CMV-specific TCR beta clonotypes. Carriers of CMV plus the relevant HLA were identified by cumulative public TCR beta family frequency.

With regard to this clonotype: The antigen is unknown.

One entry per CDR3 protein, called by TCRdb with MiXCR from the reads. This sample carries a few hundred thousand distinct CDR3 sequences, 26% of them seen once, and the ten largest clones take roughly 13%. Trimming took 4 bases from V and 0 from J, leaving 16 bases between them. Germline V CDR1 and CDR2: WNHNN, SYGVQD (reference sequence). The CDR3 spans 17 residues. The TCR originated in a human donor in good health (CMV status not recorded). Some clones in this sample may be carry-over from other donors' samples. The V and J genes are TRBV10-1 and TRBJ2-1; TRBD2 might be the D (6 bases). Sequencing input: PBMCs. The CDR3 nucleotides are TGCGCCAGCAGTGTGTACAGCGGGTCAAGCTCCTACAATGAGCAGTTCTTC. The encoded protein is CASSVYSGSSSYNEQFF.